Included here is one T cell receptor (beta chain) sequence, with context. The CDR3 covers 17 residues. CDR1 is SQVTM, CDR2 ANQGSEA, per germline. V was pared by 0 bases and J by 1 base, with 8 bases of the junction left unmatched. Here immunoSEQ multiplex PCR was the method, and the copy in TCRdb shows in-frame clones only, minus some. The sample shows about 330,000 clones, 87% of them seen only once. This specimen comes from a study of cytomegalovirus exposure and HLA in healthy donors. Study background: The 130 or so validation repertoires and the 666 first-cohort repertoires shared a platform, a later analysis reported.

Sequenced material: PBMCs. The sequence was obtained from a woman aged 25 to 45 in good health and CMV-seropositive. The genes are TRBV29-1 and TRBJ2-3, with 9 bases fitting TRBD1. CDR3 in DNA: TGCAGCGTTGAAGAGTGGCACCGGGACAGGGGCACAGATACGCAGTATTTT. It codes for CSVEEWHRDRGTDTQYF.